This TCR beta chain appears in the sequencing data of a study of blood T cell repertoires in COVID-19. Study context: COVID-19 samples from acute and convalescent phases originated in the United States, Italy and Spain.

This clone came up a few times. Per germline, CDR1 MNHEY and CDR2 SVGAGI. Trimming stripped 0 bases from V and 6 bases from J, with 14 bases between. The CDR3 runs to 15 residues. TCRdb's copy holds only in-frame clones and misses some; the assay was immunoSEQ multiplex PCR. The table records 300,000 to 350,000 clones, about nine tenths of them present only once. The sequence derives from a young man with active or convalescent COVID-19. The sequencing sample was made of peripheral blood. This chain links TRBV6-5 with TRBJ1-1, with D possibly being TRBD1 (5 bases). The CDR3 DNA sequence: TGTGCCAGCAGTTACTCGATACGGGGGAGGGCTGAAGCTTTCTTT. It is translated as CASSYSIRGRAEAFF.